This T cell receptor beta chain was recovered during a study of T cells in Graves' hyperthyroidism and ophthalmopathy. Findings of the study overall: Ophthalmopathy, which appeared later, was predicted by the model a median approximately 6.7 months before onset.

Lactation, pregnancy, other autoimmune disease or uncontrolled infection excluded patients. Amplified TCR beta CDR3 regions came from RNA transcripts. First-round RT-PCR of the TCR CDR3 relied on the HTBI primer set. TCRdb fed the multiplex PCR reads into MiXCR, producing one record per CDR3 protein. The data contain around 610,000 distinct CDR3 sequences, approximately 15% of them singletons. This clonotype was detected ten times or more. The antigen is undetermined. Sequencing was done on a sample of blood. The sequence was collected from a woman aged 35 to 49 with Graves' ophthalmopathy.

The CDR3 DNA sequence: TGTGCCAGCAGTTCCCCCGGCCGGGGGGTTTGGAACACCGGGGAGCTGTTTTTT. It yields the protein CASSSPGRGVWNTGELFF. V and J are TRBV28 and TRBJ2-2, with TRBD2 matching over 7 bases. This CDR3 contains 18 residues. CDR1 MDHEN and CDR2 SYDVKM come from the germline V gene. The junction had 12 bases not matched to a gene; V was cut back by 4 bases and J by 1 base.